The sequence of this T cell receptor beta chain was determined in a study of blood T cell repertoires in COVID-19. The germline gives CDR1 SGHVS, CDR2 FQNEAQ. The CDR3 is made up of 16 amino acids. Between the trimmed V and J ends, which lost 5 bases and 5 bases, there was a span of 18 bases. Data came from immunoSEQ multiplex PCR; TCRdb stores just in-frame clones and leaves some out. The table shows some 150,000 clones, with about 85% occurring only once. The J gene is TRBJ1-4, the V gene TRBV7-8, with TRBD1 as a possible D gene (6 bases). The TCR was taken from an elderly woman in a cohort sampled during active or convalescent COVID-19. Sequencing was done on a sample of peripheral blood. The CDR3 region is CASSPDRLRVNEKLFF. DNA of the CDR3: TGTGCCAGCAGCCCCGACAGGTTAAGAGTGAATGAAAAACTGTTTTTT. The full variable domain, completed using reference TRBV7-8 and TRBJ1-4, is GAGVSQSPRYKVAKRGQDVALRCDPISGHVSLFWYQQALGQGPEFLTYFQNEAQLDKSGLPSDRFFAERPEGSVSTLKIQRTQQEDSAVYLCASSPDRLRVNEKLFFGSGTQLSVL.